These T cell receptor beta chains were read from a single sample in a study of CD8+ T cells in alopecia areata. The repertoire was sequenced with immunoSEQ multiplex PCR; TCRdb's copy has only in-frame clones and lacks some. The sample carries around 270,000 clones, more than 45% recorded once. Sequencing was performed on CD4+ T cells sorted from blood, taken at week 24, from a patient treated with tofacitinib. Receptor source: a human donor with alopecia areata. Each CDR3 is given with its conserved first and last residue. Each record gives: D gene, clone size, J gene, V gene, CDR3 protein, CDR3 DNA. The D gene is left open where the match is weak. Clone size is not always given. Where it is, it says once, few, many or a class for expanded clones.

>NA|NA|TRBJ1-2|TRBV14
CASSQDRGSYTF
TGTGCCAGCAGCCAAGACAGGGGTAGCTACACCTTC
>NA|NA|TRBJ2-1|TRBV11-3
CASSLTSGGHEQFF
TGTGCCAGCAGCTTGACATCGGGCGGGCATGAGCAGTTCTTC
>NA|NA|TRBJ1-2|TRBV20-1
CSGANYGYTF
TGCAGTGGAGCTAACTATGGCTACACCTTC
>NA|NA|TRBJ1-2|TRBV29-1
CSVEKRGYGYTF
TGCAGCGTTGAAAAAAGGGGCTATGGCTACACCTTC
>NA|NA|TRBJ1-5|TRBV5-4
CASSLGGDSNQPQHF
TGTGCCAGCAGCTTAGGAGGGGATAGCAATCAGCCCCAGCATTTT
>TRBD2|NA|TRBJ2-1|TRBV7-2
CASSLGSGGWEQFF
TGTGCCAGCAGCTTAGGTAGCGGGGGATGGGAGCAGTTCTTC
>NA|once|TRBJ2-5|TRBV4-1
CASSLLRGPGQETQYF
TGCGCCAGCAGCCTTCTCAGGGGTCCAGGGCAAGAGACCCAGTACTTC
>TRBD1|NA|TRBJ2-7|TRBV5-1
CASSANPGTGTYEQYF
TGCGCCAGCAGCGCCAATCCCGGGACAGGGACCTACGAGCAGTACTTC
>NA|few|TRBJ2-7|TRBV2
CASTRALGTYEQYF
TGTGCCAGCACAAGGGCGCTAGGAACCTACGAGCAGTACTTC
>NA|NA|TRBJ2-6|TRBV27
CASVDSFSSGANVLTF
TGTGCCAGCGTCGACAGTTTTAGCTCTGGGGCCAACGTCCTGACTTTC
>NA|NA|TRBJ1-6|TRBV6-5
CASSSSRGRYSPLHF
TGTGCCAGCAGTTCCTCCCGGGGGAGGTACTCACCCCTCCACTTT
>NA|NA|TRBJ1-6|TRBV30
CAWSVRKSSYNSPLHF
TGTGCCTGGAGTGTACGGAAGAGCTCCTATAATTCACCCCTCCACTTT
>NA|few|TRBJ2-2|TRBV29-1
CSVSTPSGWGTGELFF
TGCAGCGTCTCGACCCCGTCAGGATGGGGGACCGGGGAGCTGTTTTTT
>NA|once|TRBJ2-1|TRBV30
CAWSRGHENEQFF
TGTGCCTGGAGTCGGGGCCACGAGAATGAGCAGTTCTTC
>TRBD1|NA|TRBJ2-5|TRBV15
CATSRPRDSHEEETQYF
TGTGCCACCAGCAGACCACGGGACAGCCACGAGGAAGAGACCCAGTACTTC
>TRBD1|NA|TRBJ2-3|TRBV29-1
CSVQGTTDTQYF
TGCAGCGTACAGGGGACCACAGATACGCAGTATTTC
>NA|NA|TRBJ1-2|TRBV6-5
CASTRQGNYGYTF
TGTGCCAGCACCCGCCAGGGGAACTATGGCTACACCTTC
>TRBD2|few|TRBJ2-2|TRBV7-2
CASSLRTSGDTGELFF
TGTGCCAGCAGCTTGCGGACTAGCGGGGACACCGGGGAGCTGTTTTTT
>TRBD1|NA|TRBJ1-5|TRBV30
CAWTRAGQGSNQPQHF
TGTGCCTGGACTCGCGCGGGACAGGGAAGCAATCAGCCCCAGCATTTT
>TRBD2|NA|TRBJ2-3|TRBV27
CASRTTSMADTQYF
TGTGCCAGCCGAACGACTAGCATGGCAGATACGCAGTATTTT
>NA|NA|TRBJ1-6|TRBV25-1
CASSDFIRQADNSPLHF
TGTGCCAGCAGTGACTTCATCCGACAGGCTGATAATTCACCCCTCCACTTT
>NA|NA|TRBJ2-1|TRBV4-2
CASSQGGDNEQFF
TGTGCCAGCAGCCAAGGGGGAGACAATGAGCAGTTCTTC
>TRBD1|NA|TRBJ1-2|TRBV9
CASSDGQGNGYTF
TGTGCCAGCAGCGACGGACAGGGGAATGGCTACACCTTC
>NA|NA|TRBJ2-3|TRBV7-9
CASILTDTQYF
TGTGCCAGCATTCTCACAGATACGCAGTATTTT
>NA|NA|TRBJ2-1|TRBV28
CASTPGSPYNEQFF
TGTGCCAGCACCCCAGGGTCGCCGTACAATGAGCAGTTCTTC
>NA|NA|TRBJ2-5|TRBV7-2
CASSLGSGQQETQYF
TGTGCCAGCAGCTTAGGTTCAGGACAACAAGAGACCCAGTACTTC
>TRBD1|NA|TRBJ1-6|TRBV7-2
CASSFRQGDSPLHF
TGTGCCAGCAGCTTCCGACAGGGGGATTCACCCCTCCACTTT
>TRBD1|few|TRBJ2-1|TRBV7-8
CASDQAKGTGSNEQFF
TGTGCCAGCGACCAAGCCAAAGGGACAGGGAGCAATGAGCAGTTCTTC
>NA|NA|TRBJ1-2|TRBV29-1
CSVPRGDTGNYGYTF
TGCAGCGTCCCCCGCGGGGACACCGGTAACTATGGCTACACCTTC
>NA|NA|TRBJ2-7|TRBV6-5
CATHYEQYF
TGTGCCACCCACTACGAGCAGTACTTC
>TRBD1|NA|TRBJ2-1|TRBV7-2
CASTLLGGQGSREQFF
TGTGCCAGCACCCTTTTAGGGGGACAGGGATCTCGGGAGCAGTTCTTC
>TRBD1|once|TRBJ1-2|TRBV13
CASSLALTGGSGYTF
TGTGCCAGCAGCTTAGCCCTGACAGGGGGCAGCGGCTACACCTTC
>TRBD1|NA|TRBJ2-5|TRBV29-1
CSALGGQGIRETQYF
TGCAGCGCCCTGGGAGGACAGGGGATTCGGGAGACCCAGTACTTC
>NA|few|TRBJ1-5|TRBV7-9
CASSLGRSGNQPQHF
TGTGCCAGCAGCTTAGGTCGCTCTGGCAATCAGCCCCAGCATTTT
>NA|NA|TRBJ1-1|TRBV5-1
CASSFVDRQDTEAFF
TGCGCCAGCAGCTTTGTAGACAGGCAAGACACTGAAGCTTTCTTT
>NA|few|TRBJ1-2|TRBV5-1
CASKSQSGSSGYTF
TGCGCCAGCAAAAGCCAGTCAGGGAGTTCTGGCTACACCTTC
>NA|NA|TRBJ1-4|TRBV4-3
CASSRSYSGTDNEKLFF
TGCGCCAGCAGCCGCTCCTATTCCGGGACGGATAATGAAAAACTGTTTTTT
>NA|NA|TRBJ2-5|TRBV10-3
CAISESILTSGTHHGETQYF
TGTGCCATCAGTGAGTCGATTCTTACCTCCGGGACTCACCACGGAGAGACCCAGTACTTC
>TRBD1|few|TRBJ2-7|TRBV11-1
CASSLTGEKGEQYF
TGTGCCAGCAGCTTGACAGGGGAGAAAGGCGAGCAGTACTTC
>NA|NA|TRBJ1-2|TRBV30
CAWQGGTYGYTF
TGTGCCTGGCAAGGGGGGACCTATGGCTACACCTTC
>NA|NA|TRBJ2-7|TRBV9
CASSVGDSYEQYF
TGTGCCAGCAGCGTAGGGGACTCCTACGAGCAGTACTTC